These 2 T cell receptor beta chains share one sample of origin, sequenced in a study of blood T cell repertoires in COVID-19. Repertoires were generated with immunoSEQ multiplex PCR, while TCRdb's copy carries only in-frame clones and drops some. The sample carries under 200,000 clones, roughly 84% recorded once. Specimen: peripheral blood. All receptors derive from a man aged 45-65 years with active or convalescent COVID-19.

Notes on this clone: Other nucleotide sequences in the sample specify the same CDR3. The chain is built from TRBV9 and TRBJ1-1, with D hard to call. The ends were cut back, 0 bases at V and 11 bases at J, with 14 bases in the middle. The CDR3 is 13 amino acids. Germline-derived CDR1 and CDR2 are SGDLS and YYNGEE. CDR3 bases: TGTGCCAGCAGCGTAGATCAACTCTCCGAGGCTTTCTTT. This translates into CASSVDQLSEAFF.

The chain combines TRBV12-3 or TRBV12-4 with TRBJ2-7; TRBD1 agrees at 7 bases. CDR3 length: 12 residues. The ends lost 5 bases at V and 3 bases at J; junction bases unmatched: 1. The CDR3 sequence is CASSRDSYEQYF. For the CDR3, the DNA is TGTGCCAGCAGTCGGGACAGCTACGAGCAGTACTTC.